These 28 T cell receptor beta chains were sequenced from one sample in a study of blood T cell repertoires in COVID-19. The method was immunoSEQ multiplex PCR; TCRdb's version includes in-frame clones alone and lacks a portion of them. The repertoire has around 29,000 clones, 85% to 90% of them found once; the top ten carry approximately 15%. Material for sequencing was peripheral blood. Receptors were obtained from a woman in her fifties or sixties with active COVID-19.

This chain connects TRBV2 to TRBJ2-5, with TRBD2 identical over 13 bases. CDR3 length equals 15 residues. CDR1 and CDR2 from the germline V gene are SNHLY and FYNNEI. V dropped 6 bases and J dropped 1; count of bases not matched to a gene: 2. The CDR3 reads CASSRLAGGQETQYF. Written as DNA, the CDR3 is TGTGCCAGCAGCAGACTAGCGGGGGGCCAAGAGACCCAGTACTTC.

The V call is TRBV21-1, the J call TRBJ2-7; the table's TRBD1 call for D was not verified on the DNA. TRBV21-1 has pseudogene status. The CDR3 covers 13 residues. The CDR3 sequence: CASRDSPSYEQYF. The CDR3 nucleotides read TGTGCCAGCAGGGACAGCCCTTCCTACGAGCAGTACTTC.

The V and J genes are TRBV27 and TRBJ2-6; no firm D call. Trimming cost V 5 bases and J 4 bases, with 12 bases left between them. Germline values: CDR1 MNHEY, CDR2 SMNVEV (reference sequence). The CDR3 totals 15 residues. CDR3 coding DNA: TGTGCCAGCAGTATTCGGTCAGGCGGGGCCAACGTCCTGACTTTC. Encoded protein: CASSIRSGGANVLTF.

This chain links TRBV4-1 with TRBJ1-2; 7 nucleotides line up with TRBD1. CDR3 length: 17 residues. Trimming at V came to 3 bases and at J to 1 base, leaving 11 bases not matched to a gene. Germline values: CDR1 MGHRA, CDR2 YSYEKL. As DNA, the CDR3 is TGCGCCAGCAGCCATATCGGCCCTCACAGGGGTAACTATGGCTACACCTTC. It encodes CASSHIGPHRGNYGYTF.

As concerns this clone: Other DNA sequences of this sample code for an identical CDR3. The chain recombines TRBV5-1 with TRBJ1-1; perhaps TRBD1 as D (6 bases). Trimming took off 4 bases at V and 1 base at J, with 14 bases between the two ends. This CDR3 is built from 15 residues. Germline CDR1 SGHRS, CDR2 YFSETQ. The CDR3 region is CASSPFQGTNTEAFF. CDR3 sequence (DNA): TGCGCCAGCAGCCCCTTCCAGGGGACGAACACTGAAGCTTTCTTT.

The chain employs TRBV3-1 (or the pseudogene TRBV3-2) and TRBJ1-1; D gene ambiguous. Between the trimmed V and J ends, which lost 3 bases and 4 bases, there was a span of 12 bases. Germline V CDR1 and CDR2: LGHDT, YNNKEL (reference sequence). CDR3 length: 14 amino acids. This CDR3 reads CASSQKSKSTEAFF. Written as DNA, the CDR3 is TGTGCCAGCAGCCAGAAATCTAAGAGCACTGAAGCTTTCTTT.

The V gene is TRBV29-1, the J gene TRBJ2-5, with 8 positions matching TRBD1. CDR1 and CDR2 (germline): SQVTM, ANQGSEA. The CDR3 sequence is 12 residues long. The V segment lost 7 bases and the J segment 4 bases; nucleotides outside the gene matches: 5. This CDR3 is CSGRTGRETQYF. In DNA form, the CDR3 reads TGCAGCGGAAGGACAGGGCGAGAGACCCAGTACTTC.

The chain recombines TRBV12-3 or TRBV12-4 with TRBJ1-1; TRBD1 is a possible D gene (5 bases). V lost 6 bases and J lost 1, with 6 bases in between. This CDR3 contains 12 residues. The CDR3 DNA reads TGTGCCAGCAGCCAGGGGAACACTGAAGCTTTCTTT. Translated, it gives CASSQGNTEAFF.

This chain uses TRBV20-1 with TRBJ2-5, with a possible D match to TRBD2 (5 bases). Germline CDR1 is DFQATT and CDR2 is SNEGSKA (reference sequence). The CDR3 sequence is 13 residues long. Trimming removed 3 bases from V and 7 bases from J, with 15 bases in between. The CDR3 coding sequence is TGCAGTGCTAGTGAGGGCCGGATGGGGACCCAGTACTTC. This gives the protein CSASEGRMGTQYF.

The chain is built from TRBV6-5 and TRBJ2-7, with D perhaps matching TRBD1 (6 bases). Trimming stripped 7 bases from V and 3 bases from J, with 16 bases between. Per germline, CDR1 MNHEY and CDR2 SVGAGI. This CDR3 contains 14 residues. This chain's CDR3 is CASKGNRDNYEQYF. DNA of the CDR3: TGTGCCAGCAAAGGTAACAGGGACAACTACGAGCAGTACTTC.

The chain carries TRBV6-1 and TRBJ1-6; TRBD1 matches 10 bases. The germline V gene has CDR1 MNHNS and CDR2 SASEGT. This CDR3 has 16 amino acids. V shed 2 bases, J shed 14 bases, and the junction held 12 bases outside the gene matches. The CDR3 DNA follows: TGTGCCAGCAGTGAAATCCCGGGACAGGGGAAAGTATCCCTCCACTTT. The encoded protein is CASSEIPGQGKVSLHF.

The rearrangement links TRBV6-5 to TRBJ1-5; no firm D call. Trimming took off 4 bases at V and 7 bases at J, with 8 bases between the two ends. CDR3 length: 12 residues. Germline V gives CDR1 MNHEY, CDR2 SVGAGI. The CDR3 reads CASSSGSQPQHF. The CDR3 coding sequence is TGTGCCAGCAGTTCAGGCTCCCAGCCCCAGCATTTT.

The chain carries TRBV5-4 and TRBJ2-1; the match to TRBD2 covers 9 bases. The CDR3 covers 16 residues. J lost 4 bases, V lost 4 bases, and 9 bases had no gene match. The germline CDR1 and CDR2 sequences are SGHNT and YYREEE (reference sequence). This CDR3 is CASSRGGVTLYNEQFF. The CDR3 DNA follows: TGTGCCAGCAGCCGCGGGGGGGTAACACTATACAATGAGCAGTTCTTC.

The chain recombines TRBV6-5 with TRBJ2-1; TRBD2 aligns across 8 bases. In germline, CDR1 is MNHEY, CDR2 SVGAGI. This CDR3 spans 15 amino acids. Trimming took 4 bases from V and 4 from J; bases not matched to a gene: 6. The DNA for the CDR3 is TGTGCCAGCAGTTTAGTAACTAGCGGATACAATGAGCAGTTCTTC. As protein: CASSLVTSGYNEQFF.

The chain has TRBV7-3 and TRBJ2-2; 15 bases align to TRBD2. Germline V gene sequence: CDR1 SGHTA, CDR2 FQGTGA. The ends lost 5 bases at V and 3 bases at J; junction bases unmatched: 4. The CDR3 loop spans 17 amino acids. The CDR3 here is CASSQGLAGGDTGELFF. The CDR3 region has the DNA TGTGCCAGCAGCCAAGGACTAGCGGGAGGGGACACCGGGGAGCTGTTTTTT. The full variable domain, with the rest looked up from reference TRBV7-3 and TRBJ2-2, is GAGVSQTPSNKVTEKGKYVELRCDPISGHTALYWYRQSLGQGPEFLIYFQGTGAADDSGLPNDRFFAVRPEGSVSTLKIQRTERGDSAVYLCASSQGLAGGDTGELFFGEGSRLTVL.

The chain couples TRBV12-1 to TRBJ1-1; TRBD1 reflects the table's D call only, with no check against the DNA. TRBV12-1 is marked as a pseudogene. The length of the CDR3 is 14 residues. The CDR3 protein is CASSARDRGPAAFF. The CDR3 nucleotides read TGTGCCAGCAGCGCAAGAGACAGGGGCCCCGCCGCTTTCTTT.

The V and J genes are TRBV7-2 and TRBJ2-5, with a tentative D call TRBD2 (6 bases). Germline-derived CDR1 and CDR2 are SGHTA and FQGNSA. With 5 bases removed from V and 5 bases from J, the gap between germline ends came to 24 bases. This CDR3 contains 17 residues. CDR3 sequence (DNA): TGTGCCAGCAGCCAAGGGGTGCGGGAAGCTAGACGCGAGACCCAGTACTTC. Residues: CASSQGVREARRETQYF.

This chain joins TRBV11-2 and TRBJ2-1, with 10 positions matching TRBD1. The germline V gene encodes CDR1 SGHAT and CDR2 FQNNGV. The CDR3 consists of 19 residues. Trimming at V came to 5 bases and at J to 3 bases, leaving 16 bases not matched to a gene. The CDR3 DNA reads TGTGCCAGCAGCCCAATAACTGACGACAGGGGGCGACGCTACAATGAGCAGTTCTTC. Its protein product is CASSPITDDRGRRYNEQFF. The whole variable domain, remainder taken from reference TRBV11-2 and TRBJ2-1, is EAGVAQSPRYKIIEKRQSVAFWCNPISGHATLYWYQQILGQGPKLLIQFQNNGVVDDSQLPKDRFSAERLKGVDSTLKIQPAKLEDSAVYLCASSPITDDRGRRYNEQFFGPGTRLTVL.

The chain combines TRBV5-1 with TRBJ1-1; TRBD1 is a possible D gene (6 bases). The CDR3 runs to 15 residues. Trimming left V 0 bases short and J 4 bases short, with 13 bases between. Germline V lookup: CDR1 SGHRS, CDR2 YFSETQ. The CDR3, as DNA: TGCGCCAGCAGCTTGGAGACAGCGGGGGCCACTGAAGCTTTCTTT. Translation gives CASSLETAGATEAFF.

This clone appeared a few times. V and J are TRBV7-9 and TRBJ1-3; D not certain. There are 17 residues in the CDR3. From germline, CDR1 is SEHNR and CDR2 FQNEAQ (reference sequence). V was clipped by 2 bases and J by 7 bases, with 21 bases between them. CDR3 amino acids: CASSLSSLGMGANTIYF. The CDR3 nucleotides read TGTGCCAGCAGCTTATCTAGTCTTGGGATGGGAGCGAACACCATATATTTT.

The chain uses TRBV10-3 and TRBJ1-5; the D is unclear. The CDR3 contains 15 residues. The germline CDR1 and CDR2 sequences are ENHRY and SYGVKD. V lost 3 bases and J lost 3, with 12 bases in between. The CDR3 sequence is CAISDRSGINQPQHF. The DNA for the CDR3 is TGTGCCATCAGTGACCGATCGGGTATCAATCAGCCCCAGCATTTT.

This clone was seen a few times. The chain uses TRBV20-1 and TRBJ2-1; D is ambiguous. Trimming pared 6 bases from V and 8 bases from J, leaving 11 bases between. Germline values: CDR1 DFQATT, CDR2 SNEGSKA (reference sequence). The CDR3 extends over 11 amino acids. Here the CDR3 reads CSASHEDEQFF. The CDR3 DNA sequence: TGCAGTGCCAGCCACGAGGATGAGCAGTTCTTC.

The chain is built from TRBV6-6 and TRBJ2-3; 10 bases line up with TRBD1. The CDR3 sequence is 15 residues long. J was trimmed by 3 bases and V by 4 bases; bases with no gene match: 4. Germline V lookup: CDR1 MNHNY, CDR2 SVGAGI (reference sequence). The CDR3 region is CASSWGQGRTDTQYF. The CDR3 DNA sequence: TGTGCCAGCAGTTGGGGACAGGGGAGGACAGATACGCAGTATTTT.

The gene calls are TRBV5-6 and TRBJ2-3; 8 bases map to TRBD2. CDR1 is SGHDT, CDR2 YYEEEE, per germline. This CDR3 is built from 18 residues. V was pared by 3 bases and J by 4 bases, with 16 bases of the junction left unmatched. The chain's CDR3 is CASSSLSLAGTGSDTQYF. In DNA form, the CDR3 reads TGTGCCAGCAGCTCCCTGAGTTTAGCGGGGACGGGCTCAGATACGCAGTATTTT.

The rearrangement joins TRBV28 to TRBJ2-1; weak D call: TRBD2 (5 bases). CDR1 and CDR2 from the germline V gene are MDHEN and SYDVKM. This CDR3 contains 14 residues. The ends were cut back, 7 bases at V and 4 bases at J, with 14 bases in the middle. The CDR3: CASTFRGNYNEQFF. DNA for the CDR3: TGTGCCAGCACCTTCCGGGGAAATTACAATGAGCAGTTCTTC.

This chain uses TRBV9 with TRBJ2-2; 10 bases agree with TRBD2. This CDR3 comprises 16 residues. The ends lost 0 bases at V and 2 bases at J; junction bases unmatched: 1. Germline V lookup: CDR1 SGDLS, CDR2 YYNGEE. As DNA, the CDR3 is TGTGCCAGCAGCGTAGGGACTAGCGGAAACACCGGGGAGCTGTTTTTT. Its protein product is CASSVGTSGNTGELFF.

The V gene is TRBV5-1, the J gene TRBJ2-2; possibly TRBD1 for D (6 bases). Germline CDR1 SGHRS, CDR2 YFSETQ. V was cut by 5 bases and J by 4 bases, with 12 bases left in between. The CDR3 runs to 14 residues. The CDR3: CASRPDRITGELFF. CDR3 nucleotides: TGCGCCAGCAGACCGGACAGAATCACCGGGGAGCTGTTTTTT.

This clone was detected only a few times. This rearrangement joins TRBV28 to TRBJ1-5; 8 bases are shared with TRBD1. The V segment lost 6 bases and the J segment 4 bases; nucleotides outside the gene matches: 11. Germline CDR1 and CDR2: MDHEN and SYDVKM. The CDR3 runs to 16 residues. CDR3 region: CASRLGTGTTNQPQHF. In DNA, the CDR3 is TGTGCCAGCAGGTTGGGGACAGGTACAACTAATCAGCCCCAGCATTTT.